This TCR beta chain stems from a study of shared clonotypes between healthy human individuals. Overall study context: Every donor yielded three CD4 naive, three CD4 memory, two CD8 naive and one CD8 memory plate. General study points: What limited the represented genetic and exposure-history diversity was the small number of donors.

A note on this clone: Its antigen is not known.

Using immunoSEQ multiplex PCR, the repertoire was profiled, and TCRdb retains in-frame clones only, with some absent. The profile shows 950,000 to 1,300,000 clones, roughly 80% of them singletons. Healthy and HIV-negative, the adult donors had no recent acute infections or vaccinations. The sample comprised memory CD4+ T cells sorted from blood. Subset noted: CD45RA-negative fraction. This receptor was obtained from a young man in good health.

The CDR3 sequence: CATSGGAGSPLHF. For the CDR3, the DNA is TGTGCCACCTCGGGGGGCGCAGGATCACCCCTCCACTTT. The V and J genes are TRBV28 and TRBJ1-6; maybe TRBD1 (6 bases). V was shortened by 10 bases and J by 10 bases, with 17 bases between the two germline ends. In germline, CDR1 is MDHEN, CDR2 SYDVKM. The CDR3 spans 13 residues.